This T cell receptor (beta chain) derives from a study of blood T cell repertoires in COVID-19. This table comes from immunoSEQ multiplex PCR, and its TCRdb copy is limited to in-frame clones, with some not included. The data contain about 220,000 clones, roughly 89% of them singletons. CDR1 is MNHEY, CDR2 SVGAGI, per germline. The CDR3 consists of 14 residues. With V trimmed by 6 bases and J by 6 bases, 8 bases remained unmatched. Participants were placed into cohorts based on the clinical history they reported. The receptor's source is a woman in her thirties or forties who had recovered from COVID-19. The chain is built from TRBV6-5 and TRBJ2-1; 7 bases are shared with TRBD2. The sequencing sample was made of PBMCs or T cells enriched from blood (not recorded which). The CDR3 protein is CASSTSSGGNEQFF. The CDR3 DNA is TGTGCCAGCAGCACTAGCTCGGGAGGCAATGAGCAGTTCTTC.